This record concerns one TCR beta chain sequence. This sample stems from a study of blood T cell repertoires in COVID-19. Assay used: immunoSEQ multiplex PCR; TCRdb lists only in-frame clones, some missing. The sample yields around 67,000 clones, around 83% seen once. The CDR3 runs to 13 residues. Germline lookup yields CDR1 LGHNA and CDR2 YNFKEQ. V shed 0 bases and J shed 4 bases, with 7 bases lying between them. The specimen was peripheral blood. This clonotype was obtained from a man aged 45-65 years with active COVID-19. The chain carries TRBV4-2 and TRBJ2-7; no definite D call. This CDR3 is CASSQERGYEQYF. The DNA for the CDR3 is TGTGCCAGCAGCCAAGAGAGAGGTTACGAGCAGTACTTC.